This T cell receptor (beta chain) appears in the sequencing data of a study of cytomegalovirus exposure and HLA in healthy donors. Study information: Earlier, 150 million to 200 million T cells were analyzed, and more than 100 million unique TCR beta sequences were found among them. There were 350 to 400 genotyped donors. Of these, about 81% fell in the genetic ancestry cluster associated with self-reported Caucasian donors.

General observations from the study: Specificity for CMV antigens was confirmed in vitro for three of the CMV-associated chains. In a later analysis, TCR beta V- and J-gene trimming was associated with a missense DCLRE1C variant.

This CDR3 region has 15 residues. The V gene lost 10 bases and the J gene lost 0 bases, with 20 bases spanning the gap. Per the germline V gene, CDR1 is SGDLS and CDR2 is YYNGEE. Primers: 60 Vbeta forward and 13 Jbeta reverse. Sequenced by immunoSEQ multiplex PCR; TCRdb stores in-frame clones only, minus some. The sample lists roughly 72,000 clones, 70% to 75% seen once, with about an eighth in the top ten. About this clone: Antigen: not known.

The sequencing input was PBMCs. The receptor's source is a human donor in good health. The rearrangement links TRBV9 to TRBJ2-7; tentative D call: TRBD2 (5 bases). The CDR3 loop is CARNFERPDSYEQYF. The CDR3 DNA follows: TGTGCCCGCAATTTCGAGCGGCCTGACTCCTACGAGCAGTACTTC.